Listed below are T cell receptor beta chains from one sample, sequenced in a study of blood T cell repertoires in COVID-19. Clones were read by immunoSEQ multiplex PCR, and TCRdb kept only the in-frame ones, dropping some. The sample has roughly 350,000 clones; about 87% are singletons. The sequencing sample was made of peripheral blood. These receptors originate from a woman between 45 and 65 years old with COVID-19, enrolled during active disease. Both conserved end residues are part of each CDR3. The order of the fields is J gene, V gene, CDR3 protein.

>TRBJ2-2|TRBV24-1
CATSDEGGARPGELFF
>TRBJ1-1|TRBV28
CASSLPTTGQNTEAFF
>TRBJ2-5|TRBV7-6
CASSSTGDLETQYF
>TRBJ2-7|TRBV27
CASSPQGTGRREQYF
>TRBJ1-5|TRBV19
CASSIAGVGNQPQHF
>TRBJ2-1|TRBV5-1
CASSPVLDRPNEQFF
>TRBJ1-1|TRBV5-1
CASSSQGQKNTEAFF
>TRBJ2-3|TRBV19
CASSSLAAEPDTQYF
>TRBJ1-1|TRBV19
CASIPNALGGSTEAFF
>TRBJ1-6|TRBV5-4
CASSSRRDSPLHF
>TRBJ1-1|TRBV6-6
CASLATGQYTEAFF
>TRBJ2-7|TRBV11-2
CASSSVDRLVYEQYF
>TRBJ2-7|TRBV5-4
CASSSPGTGQYEQYF
>TRBJ2-7|TRBV7-9
CASSLGSTGLSYEQYF
>TRBJ2-4|TRBV4-1
CASSQGRGQGPIQYF
>TRBJ2-7|TRBV19
CASSMGSGSSYEQYF
>TRBJ2-1|TRBV10-3
CAISADMASGTNEQFF
>TRBJ2-3|TRBV3-1/TRBV3-2
CASSPGGRTQYF
>TRBJ2-2|TRBV28
CASTLGGSYTGELFF
>TRBJ1-6|TRBV5-1
CASSGGRPNNSPLHF
>TRBJ2-6|TRBV2
CASRGTGVLGANVLTF
>TRBJ2-4|TRBV11-3
CASSRLVQSVNIQYF
>TRBJ2-7|TRBV9
CASSVGGGPAYEQYF
>TRBJ1-1|TRBV7-9
CASKGQPLNTEAFF
>TRBJ2-1|TRBV10-3
CAISGTSGIDEQFF
>TRBJ1-2|TRBV14
CASSQVFPGPGGYTF
>TRBJ2-7|TRBV5-8
CASSQSFGTGQPYEQYF
>TRBJ2-5|TRBV11-2
CASSPQETQYF
>TRBJ1-4|TRBV19
CASSIGTSNEKLFF
>TRBJ1-1|TRBV3-1/TRBV3-2
CASSRSASEAFF
>TRBJ1-4|TRBV4-3
CASSQDRWTRNSLFF
>TRBJ1-3|TRBV6-5
CASSYVRGSGNTIYF
>TRBJ2-1|TRBV30
CAWSVMRTSGEQFF
>TRBJ1-6|TRBV15
CATSRDQGAPSSYNSPLHF
>TRBJ1-4|TRBV3-1/TRBV3-2
CASGGYTEKLFF
>TRBJ2-5|TRBV7-7
CASSLGGRARETQYF
>TRBJ2-5|TRBV7-8
CASLTALDFQETQYF
>TRBJ2-7|TRBV10-2
CASNPGGYSHEQYF
>TRBJ2-3|TRBV3-1/TRBV3-2
CASSPHPRLGGSTDTQYF
>TRBJ2-3|TRBV5-4
CASSAAGQSSQYF
>TRBJ2-1|TRBV6-2/TRBV6-3
CASSFQSYNEQFF
>TRBJ2-5|TRBV6-2/TRBV6-3
CASSVREWETQYF
>TRBJ1-2|TRBV6-5
CASTPGYYGYTF
>TRBJ2-3|TRBV5-5
CASRSGTTILDTQYF
>TRBJ1-3|TRBV4-2
CASSPYEGNTIYF
>TRBJ2-1|TRBV30
CAWKGLAGGRLYNEQFF
>TRBJ1-5|TRBV30
CAWSAGEYSNQPQHF
>TRBJ1-2|TRBV30
CAWSHDKTGPYGYTF
>TRBJ2-3|TRBV29-1
CSVASGTTDTQYF
>TRBJ2-2|TRBV7-9
CASSFLAGGPGAGELFF
>TRBJ2-1|TRBV19
CASSIGTGSSAYNEQFF
>TRBJ1-1|TRBV28
CASSSQGQGYPEAFF